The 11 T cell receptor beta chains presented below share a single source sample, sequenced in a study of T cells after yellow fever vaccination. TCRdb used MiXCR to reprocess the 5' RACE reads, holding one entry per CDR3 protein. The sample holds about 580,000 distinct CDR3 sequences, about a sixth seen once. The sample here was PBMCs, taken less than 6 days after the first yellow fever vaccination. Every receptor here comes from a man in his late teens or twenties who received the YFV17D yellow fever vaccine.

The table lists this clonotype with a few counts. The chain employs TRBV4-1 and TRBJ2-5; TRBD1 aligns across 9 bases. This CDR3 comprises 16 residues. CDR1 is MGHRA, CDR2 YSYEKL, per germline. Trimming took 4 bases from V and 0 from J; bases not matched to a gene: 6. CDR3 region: CASSPGQGPYQETQYF. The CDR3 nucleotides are TGCGCCAGCAGCCCAGGACAGGGGCCGTACCAAGAGACCCAGTACTTC.

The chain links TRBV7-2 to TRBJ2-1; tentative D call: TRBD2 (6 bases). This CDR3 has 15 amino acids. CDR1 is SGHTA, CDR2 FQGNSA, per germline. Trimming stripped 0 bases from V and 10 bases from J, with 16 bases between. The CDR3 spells CASSLAYARSGEQFF. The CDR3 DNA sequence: TGTGCCAGCAGCTTAGCTTACGCCAGGAGCGGGGAGCAGTTCTTC. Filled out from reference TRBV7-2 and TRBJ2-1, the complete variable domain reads GAGVSQSPSNKVTEKGKDVELRCDPISGHTALYWYRQSLGQGLEFLIYFQGNSAPDKSGLPSDRFSAERTGGSVSTLTIQRTQQEDSAVYLCASSLAYARSGEQFFGPGTRLTVL.

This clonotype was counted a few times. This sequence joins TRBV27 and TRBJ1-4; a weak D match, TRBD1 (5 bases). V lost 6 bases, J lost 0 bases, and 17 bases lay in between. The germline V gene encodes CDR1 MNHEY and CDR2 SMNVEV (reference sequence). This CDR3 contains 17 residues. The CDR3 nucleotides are TGTGCCAGCAGCTCACCTCGTCAGGGCCCAACTAATGAAAAACTGTTTTTT. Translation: CASSSPRQGPTNEKLFF.

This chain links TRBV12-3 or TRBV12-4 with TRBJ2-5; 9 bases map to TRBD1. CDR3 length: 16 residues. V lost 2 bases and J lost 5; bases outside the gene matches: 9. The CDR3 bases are TGTGCCAGCAGTTTACTGGTACAGGGGGCAAATGAGACCCAGTACTTC. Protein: CASSLLVQGANETQYF.

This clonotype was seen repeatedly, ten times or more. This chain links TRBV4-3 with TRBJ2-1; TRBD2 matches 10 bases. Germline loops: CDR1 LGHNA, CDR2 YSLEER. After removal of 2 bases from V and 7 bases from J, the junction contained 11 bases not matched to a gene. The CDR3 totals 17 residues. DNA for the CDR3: TGCGCCAGCAGCCAAAGAAGCGGGGGGGCCAATGTGAATGAGCAGTTCTTC. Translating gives CASSQRSGGANVNEQFF.

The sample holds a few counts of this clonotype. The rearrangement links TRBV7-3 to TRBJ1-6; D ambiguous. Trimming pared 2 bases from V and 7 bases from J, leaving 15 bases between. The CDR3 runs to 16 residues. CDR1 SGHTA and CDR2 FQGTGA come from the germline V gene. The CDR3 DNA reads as TGTGCCAGCAGCTTATACGGCAGCTACCTAAATTCACCCCTCCACTTT. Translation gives CASSLYGSYLNSPLHF. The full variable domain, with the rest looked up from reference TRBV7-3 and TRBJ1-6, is GAGVSQTPSNKVTEKGKYVELRCDPISGHTALYWYRQSLGQGPEFLIYFQGTGAADDSGLPNDRFFAVRPEGSVSTLKIQRTERGDSAVYLCASSLYGSYLNSPLHFGNGTRLTVT.

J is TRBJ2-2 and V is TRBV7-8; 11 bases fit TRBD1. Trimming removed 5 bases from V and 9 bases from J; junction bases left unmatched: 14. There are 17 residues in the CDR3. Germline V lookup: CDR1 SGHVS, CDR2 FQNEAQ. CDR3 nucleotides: TGTGCCAGCAGCCCGACCGGGACAGGGGGGATTAGCAGGGAGCTGTTTTTT. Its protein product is CASSPTGTGGISRELFF.

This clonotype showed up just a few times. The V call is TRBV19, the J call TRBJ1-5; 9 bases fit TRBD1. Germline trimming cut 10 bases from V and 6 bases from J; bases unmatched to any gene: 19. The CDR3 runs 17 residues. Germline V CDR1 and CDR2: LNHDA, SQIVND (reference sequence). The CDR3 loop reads CATLDLTGGAGGQPQHF. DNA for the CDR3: TGTGCCACCCTAGACCTTACAGGGGGCGCGGGAGGTCAGCCCCAGCATTTT.

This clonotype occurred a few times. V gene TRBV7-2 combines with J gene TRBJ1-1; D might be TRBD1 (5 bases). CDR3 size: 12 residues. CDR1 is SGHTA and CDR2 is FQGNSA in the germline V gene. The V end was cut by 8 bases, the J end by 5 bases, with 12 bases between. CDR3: CASAWGRTEAFF. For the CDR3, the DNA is TGTGCCAGCGCTTGGGGGAGAACTGAAGCTTTCTTT.

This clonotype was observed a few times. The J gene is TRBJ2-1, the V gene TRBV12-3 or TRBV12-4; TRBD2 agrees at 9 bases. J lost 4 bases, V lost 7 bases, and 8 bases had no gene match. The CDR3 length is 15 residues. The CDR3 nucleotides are TGTGCCAGCACTGAGGGCGGGGGGGCTTACAATGAGCAGTTCTTC. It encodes CASTEGGGAYNEQFF.

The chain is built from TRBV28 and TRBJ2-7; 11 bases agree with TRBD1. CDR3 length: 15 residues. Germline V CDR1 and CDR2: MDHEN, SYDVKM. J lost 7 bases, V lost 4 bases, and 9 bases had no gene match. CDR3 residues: CASSYAGTGGGEQYV. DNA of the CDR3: TGTGCCAGCAGTTACGCCGGGACAGGGGGAGGGGAGCAGTACGTC.